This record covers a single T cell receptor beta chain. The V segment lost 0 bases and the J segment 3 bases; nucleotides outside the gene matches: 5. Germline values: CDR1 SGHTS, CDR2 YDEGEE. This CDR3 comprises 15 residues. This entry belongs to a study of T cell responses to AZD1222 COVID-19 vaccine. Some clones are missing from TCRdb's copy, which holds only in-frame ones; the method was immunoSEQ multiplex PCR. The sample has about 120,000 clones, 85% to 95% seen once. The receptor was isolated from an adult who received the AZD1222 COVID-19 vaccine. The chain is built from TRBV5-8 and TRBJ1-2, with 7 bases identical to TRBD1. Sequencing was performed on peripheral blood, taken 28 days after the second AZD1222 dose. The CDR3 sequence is CASSLGSGGYYGYTF. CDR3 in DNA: TGTGCCAGCAGCTTGGGGTCAGGGGGTTACTATGGCTACACCTTC. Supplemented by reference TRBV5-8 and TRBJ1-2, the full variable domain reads EAGVTQSPTHLIKTRGQQATLRCSPISGHTSVYWYQQALGLGLQFLLWYDEGEERNRGNFPPRFSGRQFPNYSSELNVNALELEDSALYLCASSLGSGGYYGYTFGSGTRLTVV.